The T cell receptor (beta chain) under discussion was sequenced for a study of CD8 T cells in ankylosing spondylitis. Findings and limits, study-wide: Significant enrichment of disease-linked clones was reportedly seen in matched ankylosing spondylitis synovial fluid. Before this, some motif variants had been reported in reactive arthritis synovial fluid and blood. Made up of about eight highly homologous variants, a TCR beta motif appeared characteristic of ankylosing spondylitis blood.

TCRdb re-derived calls from the 5' RACE reads in MiXCR, one entry per CDR3 protein. Of 80,000 to 90,000 distinct CDR3 sequences listed, around 30% are singletons. V lost 5 bases and J 3 bases, leaving 23 bases between the germline ends. The CDR3 contains 17 residues. Germline-derived CDR1 and CDR2 are SGHTA and FQGNSA. To note about this clonotype: The antigen remains unidentified.

V gene TRBV7-2 combines with J gene TRBJ2-7, with D maybe TRBD1 (5 bases). The sequence was obtained from a male donor with ankylosing spondylitis or in good health (not recorded which). Specimen: blood, either unsorted or a sorted T cell fraction (not recorded which). CDR3 in amino acids: CASSPERGIGDFYEQYF. The CDR3 bases are TGTGCCAGCAGCCCCGAAAGAGGCATAGGGGATTTCTACGAGCAGTACTTC.